This T cell receptor beta chain was documented in a study of T-cell memory formation after mild COVID-19. Study-wide results and limits: Unconfirmed was the SARS-CoV-2 specificity of second-wave clones that peaked on day 37. Contracting clones, day 15 to 85, had balanced CD4/CD8, and later expanders favored CD4+. Shrinking CD4+ clones resided mostly in CM and EM, and CD8+ ones in EMRA.

V shed 6 bases, J shed 2 bases, and the junction held 14 bases outside the gene matches. The CDR3 extends over 17 amino acids. In germline, CDR1 is SEHNR, CDR2 FQNEAQ (reference sequence). This clonotype was seen more than once but under ten times. The antigen is not known. A 5'RACE reaction primed in the constant segment made cDNA libraries of TCR alpha and TCR beta, and these carried sample barcodes and UMIs. TCRdb re-called the 5' RACE reads with MiXCR, one entry per CDR3 protein. The repertoire holds around 80,000 distinct CDR3 sequences, with 10% to 15% as singletons. This chain connects TRBV7-9 to TRBJ1-2; 8 bases are a match to TRBD1. This clonotype was obtained from a young man who had mild COVID-19 (a few samples of this study predate the infection). Cell type and time point are not known. Material: PBMCs or a T cell subset sorted from them (not recorded which). CDR3 in DNA: TGTGCCAGCAGTCTAAACCAAGGGACAGGCAACAACTATGGCTACACCTTC. Translation: CASSLNQGTGNNYGYTF.